One sample yielded the 8 T cell receptor beta chains listed below, sequenced in a study of shared clonotypes between healthy human individuals. The data were produced by immunoSEQ multiplex PCR, yet TCRdb's version contains in-frame clones alone and is incomplete. The table has approximately 500,000 clones, about 95% seen once. The specimen was naive CD4+ T cells sorted from blood. The sample's subset: CD45RA+ positively selected. The source of these receptors is a woman in her thirties in good health.

The chain carries TRBV9 and TRBJ2-1, with D possibly called TRBD1 or TRBD2 (5 bases each). Trimming took 4 bases from V and 5 from J, leaving 10 bases between them. The CDR3 sequence is 13 residues long. Germline V gene lookup returns CDR1 SGDLS and CDR2 YYNGEE. CDR3 DNA sequence: TGTGCCAGCAGCCGTAGAGGGGACAATGAGCAGTTCTTC. Protein product: CASSRRGDNEQFF.

The J gene is TRBJ1-1, the V gene TRBV28, with D perhaps TRBD1 (5 bases). V lost 7 bases to trimming and J lost 4 bases, with 16 bases between them. Per germline, CDR1 MDHEN and CDR2 SYDVKM. The CDR3 loop spans 14 amino acids. In DNA form, the CDR3 reads TGTGCCAGCATTACCCCCGGGACGGGCACTGAAGCTTTCTTT. Translating gives CASITPGTGTEAFF.

This rearrangement joins TRBV7-1 to TRBJ1-5; D might be TRBD1 (6 bases). TRBV7-1 is treated as an ORF (open reading frame) with a function not yet certain. This CDR3 comprises 16 residues. V lost 4 bases, J lost 5 bases, and 18 bases lay in between. In DNA, the CDR3 is TGTGCCAGCAGCTTAGTCGGAGGGGGAAGATATCAGCCCCAGCATTTT. Translating it yields CASSLVGGGRYQPQHF.

This sequence joins TRBV9 and TRBJ2-2, with a possible D match to TRBD1 (5 bases). The CDR3 runs 14 residues. Germline CDR1 SGDLS, CDR2 YYNGEE. Trimming took off 5 bases at V and 7 bases at J, with 15 bases between the two ends. For the CDR3, the DNA is TGTGCCAGCAGGCCCGACAGAGACCACGGGGAGCTGTTTTTT. Amino acid sequence: CASRPDRDHGELFF.

V is TRBV5-1 and J is TRBJ1-5, with D maybe TRBD1 (5 bases). Germline V gives CDR1 SGHRS, CDR2 YFSETQ. CDR3 length equals 18 residues. Trimming took 0 bases from V and 4 from J, leaving 20 bases between them. This chain's CDR3 is CASSLGPWDGRQNQPQHF. CDR3 sequence (DNA): TGCGCCAGCAGCTTGGGACCTTGGGACGGCAGGCAGAATCAGCCCCAGCATTTT.

The V gene is TRBV11-2, the J gene TRBJ2-7; 8 positions agree with TRBD1. V shed 5 bases and J 2 bases; nucleotides not matched to a gene: 20. The CDR3 runs 19 residues. In germline, CDR1 is SGHAT, CDR2 FQNNGV. The CDR3 DNA is TGTGCCAGCAGCCCGTCCCGCCCAAAGGAGGGACAGGCCCCCTACGAGCAGTACTTC. This gives the protein CASSPSRPKEGQAPYEQYF.

CDR3 nucleotides: TGTGCCACCAGCAGGGGACAGGGAAGCACAGATACGCAGTATTTT. Amino acids: CATSRGQGSTDTQYF. The rearrangement links TRBV15 to TRBJ2-3, with 9 bases identical to TRBD1. Germline lookup yields CDR1 LNHNV and CDR2 YYDKDF (reference sequence). The CDR3 runs 15 residues. Trimming cost V 3 bases and J 0 bases; bases outside gene matches: 1.

This clone was seen just once. Written as DNA, the CDR3 is TGTGCCAGCAATGGGGTACAGGGGGCTAGAGGCAATCAGCCCCAGCATTTT. It translates to CASNGVQGARGNQPQHF. The chain joins TRBV6-4 to TRBJ1-5, with 9 bases matching TRBD1. The V gene end was trimmed by 7 bases and the J gene end by 2 bases; junction bases not matched to a gene: 12. The V gene's germline CDR1 is MRHNA and CDR2 SNTAGT. The CDR3 is 17 residues long.